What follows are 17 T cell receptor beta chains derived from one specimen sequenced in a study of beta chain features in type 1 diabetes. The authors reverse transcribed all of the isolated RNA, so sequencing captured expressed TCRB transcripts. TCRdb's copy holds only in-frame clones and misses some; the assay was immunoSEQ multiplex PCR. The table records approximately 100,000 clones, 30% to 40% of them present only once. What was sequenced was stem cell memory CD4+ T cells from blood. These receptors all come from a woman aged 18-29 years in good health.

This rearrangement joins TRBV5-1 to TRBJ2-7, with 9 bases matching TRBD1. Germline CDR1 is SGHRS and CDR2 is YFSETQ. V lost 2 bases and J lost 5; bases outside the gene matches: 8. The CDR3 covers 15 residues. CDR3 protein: CASSLPGQGVHEQYF. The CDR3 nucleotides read TGCGCCAGCAGCTTACCGGGACAGGGCGTCCACGAGCAGTACTTC.

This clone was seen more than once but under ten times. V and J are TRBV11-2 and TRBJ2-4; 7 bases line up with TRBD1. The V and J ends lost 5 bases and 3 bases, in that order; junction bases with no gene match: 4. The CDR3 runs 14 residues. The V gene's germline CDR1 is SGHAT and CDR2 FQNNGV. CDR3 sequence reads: CASSMWDSKNIQYF. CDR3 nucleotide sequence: TGTGCCAGCAGCATGTGGGACAGCAAAAACATTCAGTACTTC.

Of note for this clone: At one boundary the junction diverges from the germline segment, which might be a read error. The CDR3 here is CASSLISLGSSSYNEQFF. CDR3 nucleotides: TGTGCTAGCAGCTTAATTTCACTCGGGAGCAGCTCCTACAATGAGCAGTTCTTC. The V gene is TRBV7-7, the J gene TRBJ2-1; tentative D call: TRBD2 (6 bases). This CDR3 is built from 18 residues. CDR1 SSHAT and CDR2 FNYEAQ come from the germline V gene (reference sequence).

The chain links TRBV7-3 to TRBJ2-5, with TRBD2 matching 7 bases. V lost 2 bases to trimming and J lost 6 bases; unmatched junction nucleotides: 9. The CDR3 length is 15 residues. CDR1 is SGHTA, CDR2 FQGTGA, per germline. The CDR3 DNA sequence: TGTGCCAGCAGCTTAGCGGGCGGGAGCGGGAAGACCCAGTACTTC. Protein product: CASSLAGGSGKTQYF. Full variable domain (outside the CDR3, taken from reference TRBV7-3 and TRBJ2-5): GAGVSQTPSNKVTEKGKYVELRCDPISGHTALYWYRQSLGQGPEFLIYFQGTGAADDSGLPNDRFFAVRPEGSVSTLKIQRTERGDSAVYLCASSLAGGSGKTQYFGPGTRLLVL.

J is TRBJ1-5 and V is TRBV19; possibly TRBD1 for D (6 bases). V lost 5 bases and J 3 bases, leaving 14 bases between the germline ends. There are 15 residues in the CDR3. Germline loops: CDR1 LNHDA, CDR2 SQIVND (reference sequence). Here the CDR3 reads CASSSLQGFNQPQHF. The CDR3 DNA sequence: TGTGCCAGTAGTTCTTTACAGGGTTTCAATCAGCCCCAGCATTTT.

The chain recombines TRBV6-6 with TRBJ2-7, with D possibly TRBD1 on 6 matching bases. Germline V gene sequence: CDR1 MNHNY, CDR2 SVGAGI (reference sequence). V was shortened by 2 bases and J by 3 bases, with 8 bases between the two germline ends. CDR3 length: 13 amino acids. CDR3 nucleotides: TGTGCCAGCAGTTACGGGACAAACTACGAGCAGTACTTC. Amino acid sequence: CASSYGTNYEQYF.

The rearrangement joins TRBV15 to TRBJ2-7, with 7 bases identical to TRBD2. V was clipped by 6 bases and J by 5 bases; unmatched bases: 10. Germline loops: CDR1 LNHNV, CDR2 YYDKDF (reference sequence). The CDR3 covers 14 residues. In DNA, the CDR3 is TGTGCCACCAGGGAACGGACTAGTCTGGACGAGCAGTACTTC. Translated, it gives CATRERTSLDEQYF.

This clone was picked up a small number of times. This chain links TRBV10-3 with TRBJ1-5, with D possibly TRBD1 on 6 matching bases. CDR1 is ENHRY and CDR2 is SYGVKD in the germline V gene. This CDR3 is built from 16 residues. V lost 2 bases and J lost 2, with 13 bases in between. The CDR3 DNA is TGTGCCATCAGTGAGACGGGGGGGCGCGGCAATCAGCCCCAGCATTTT. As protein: CAISETGGRGNQPQHF.

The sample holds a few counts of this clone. CDR3 region: CASTATGVYEQYF. The DNA of the CDR3 is TGTGCCAGCACCGCGACAGGGGTCTACGAGCAGTACTTC. The rearrangement links TRBV28 to TRBJ2-7; 8 nucleotides agree with TRBD1. The CDR3 is 13 amino acids. Trimming took 7 bases from V and 3 from J; bases not matched to a gene: 5. The germline V gene has CDR1 MDHEN and CDR2 SYDVKM.

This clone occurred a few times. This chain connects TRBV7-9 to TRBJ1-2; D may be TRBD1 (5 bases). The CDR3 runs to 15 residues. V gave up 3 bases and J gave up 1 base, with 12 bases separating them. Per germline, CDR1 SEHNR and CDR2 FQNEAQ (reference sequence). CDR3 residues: CASSFPGGGNYGYTF. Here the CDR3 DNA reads TGTGCCAGCAGCTTTCCAGGCGGGGGTAACTATGGCTACACCTTC.

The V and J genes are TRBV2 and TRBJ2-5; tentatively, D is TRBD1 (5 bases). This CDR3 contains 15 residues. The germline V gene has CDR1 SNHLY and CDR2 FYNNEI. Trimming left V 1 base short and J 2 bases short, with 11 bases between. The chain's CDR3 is CASSEERTGQETQYF. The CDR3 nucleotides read TGTGCCAGCAGTGAAGAGAGAACAGGTCAAGAGACCCAGTACTTC. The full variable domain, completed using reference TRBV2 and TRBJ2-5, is EPEVTQTPSHQVTQMGQEVILRCVPISNHLYFYWYRQILGQKVEFLVSFYNNEISEKSEIFDDQFSVERPDGSNFTLKIRSTKLEDSAMYFCASSEERTGQETQYFGPGTRLLVL.

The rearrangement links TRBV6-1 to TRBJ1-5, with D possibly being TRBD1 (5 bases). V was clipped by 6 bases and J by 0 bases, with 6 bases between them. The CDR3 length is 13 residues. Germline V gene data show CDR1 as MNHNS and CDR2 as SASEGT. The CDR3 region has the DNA TGTGCCAGCAGCAGGGATAGCAATCAGCCCCAGCATTTT. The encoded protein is CASSRDSNQPQHF.

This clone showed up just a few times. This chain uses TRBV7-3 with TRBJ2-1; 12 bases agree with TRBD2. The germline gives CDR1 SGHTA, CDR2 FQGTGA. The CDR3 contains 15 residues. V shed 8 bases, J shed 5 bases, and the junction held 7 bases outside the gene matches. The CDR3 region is CASGQTSGRNNEQFF. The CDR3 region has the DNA TGTGCCAGCGGCCAGACTAGCGGGAGAAACAATGAGCAGTTCTTC.

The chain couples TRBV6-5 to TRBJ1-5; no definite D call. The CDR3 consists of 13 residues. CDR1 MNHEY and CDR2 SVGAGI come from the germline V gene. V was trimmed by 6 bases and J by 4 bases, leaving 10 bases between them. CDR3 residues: CASRPQLNQPQHF. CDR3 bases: TGTGCCAGCAGACCTCAGTTAAATCAGCCCCAGCATTTT.

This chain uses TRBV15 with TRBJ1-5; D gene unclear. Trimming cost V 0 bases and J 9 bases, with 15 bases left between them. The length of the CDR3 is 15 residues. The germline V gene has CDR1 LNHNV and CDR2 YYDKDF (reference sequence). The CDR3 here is CATSRDRSRRGPQHF. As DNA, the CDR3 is TGTGCCACCAGCAGAGATCGCTCCCGGAGAGGGCCCCAGCATTTT.

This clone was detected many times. The CDR3 region has the DNA TGTGCCAGCAGCTTAGGGCCCGTCCTGACTTTC. Protein: CASSLGPVLTF. The chain is built from TRBV7-2 and TRBJ2-6; D is uncertain. From germline, CDR1 is SGHTA and CDR2 FQGNSA. The CDR3 covers 11 residues. V lost 1 base, J lost 12 bases, and 4 bases lay in between.

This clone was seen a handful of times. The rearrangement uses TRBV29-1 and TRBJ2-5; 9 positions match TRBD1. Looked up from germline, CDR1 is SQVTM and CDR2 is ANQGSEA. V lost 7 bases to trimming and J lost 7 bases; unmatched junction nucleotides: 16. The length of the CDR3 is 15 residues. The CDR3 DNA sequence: TGCAGCGCCTCCCCCGGGACAGGGACCCTAGGGACCCAGTACTTC. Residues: CSASPGTGTLGTQYF.